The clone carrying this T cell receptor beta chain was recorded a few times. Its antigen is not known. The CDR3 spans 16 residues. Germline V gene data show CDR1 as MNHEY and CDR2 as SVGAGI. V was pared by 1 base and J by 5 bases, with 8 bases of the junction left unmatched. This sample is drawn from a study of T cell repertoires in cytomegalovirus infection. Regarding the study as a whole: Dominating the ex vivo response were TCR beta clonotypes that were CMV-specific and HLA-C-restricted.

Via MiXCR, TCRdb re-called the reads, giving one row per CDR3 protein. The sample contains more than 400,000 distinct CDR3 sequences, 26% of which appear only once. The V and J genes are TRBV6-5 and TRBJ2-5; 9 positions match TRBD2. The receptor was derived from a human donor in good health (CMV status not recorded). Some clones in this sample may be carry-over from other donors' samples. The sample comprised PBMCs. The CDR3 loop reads CASSYWAGGPEETQYF. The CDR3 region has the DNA TGTGCCAGCAGTTACTGGGCGGGAGGGCCAGAGGAGACCCAGTACTTC.